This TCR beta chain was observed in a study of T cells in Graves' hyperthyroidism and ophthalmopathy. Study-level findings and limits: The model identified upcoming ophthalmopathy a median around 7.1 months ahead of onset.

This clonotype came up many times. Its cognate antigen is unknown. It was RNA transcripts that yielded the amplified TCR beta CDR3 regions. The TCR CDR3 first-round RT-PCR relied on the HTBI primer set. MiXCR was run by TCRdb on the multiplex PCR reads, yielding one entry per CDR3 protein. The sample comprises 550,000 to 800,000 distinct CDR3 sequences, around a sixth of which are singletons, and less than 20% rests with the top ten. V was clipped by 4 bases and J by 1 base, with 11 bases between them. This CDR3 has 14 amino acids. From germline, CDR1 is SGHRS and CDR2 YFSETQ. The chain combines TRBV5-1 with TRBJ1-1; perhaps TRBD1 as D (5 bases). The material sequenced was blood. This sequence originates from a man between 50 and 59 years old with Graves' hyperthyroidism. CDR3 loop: CASSPTVRNTEAFF. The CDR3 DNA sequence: TGCGCCAGCAGCCCGACAGTGCGGAACACTGAAGCTTTCTTT.